The TCR beta chain described here comes from a study of radiation and T cells in renal cell carcinoma. Whole-study results and caveats: Pretreatment tumor biopsies were lacking, so baseline clonotypes are unknown.

TCRdb keeps only in-frame clones here, not all; method: immunoSEQ multiplex PCR. The sample yields under 200,000 clones, about 87% seen once. Details on this clone: Its antigen remains unknown.

V lost 5 bases and J 2 bases, leaving 10 bases between the germline ends. The CDR3 has 13 amino acids. CDR1 SNHLY and CDR2 FYNNEI come from the germline V gene. Indicated time point: blood 4 weeks post-SBRT, at nephrectomy. Noted treatment: 15 Gy SBRT to primary tumor, nephrectomy 4 weeks later. Nephrectomy followed 15 Gy stereotactic body radiation by 4 weeks. Serial blood draws occurred at baseline and 2 and 4 weeks post-SBRT. Sequenced material: blood, taken from a patient whose treatment included radiotherapy and nephrectomy. The chain joins TRBV2 to TRBJ2-7, with D hard to call. The TCR originated in a woman aged 45-65 years with renal cell carcinoma. The CDR3 DNA reads TGTGCCAGCAGTAGGTCTAAAACCTACGAGCAGTACTTC. This sequence encodes CASSRSKTYEQYF.